These 24 T cell receptor beta chains were all obtained from the same sample, sequenced in a study of blood T cells in healthy people across ages. It was with a sample-barcoded 5' primer and a J-beta primer mix that a second PCR of roughly 7 to 12 cycles was run. TCRdb reprocessed the 5' RACE reads via MiXCR and lists one record per CDR3 protein. The sample yields 600,000 to 800,000 distinct CDR3 sequences, approximately 52% seen once. Sample: blood. These receptors all stem from a woman older than 75 in good health.

This clonotype was detected only once. The chain links TRBV10-3 to TRBJ2-7, with D maybe TRBD1 (5 bases). CDR1 and CDR2 from the germline V gene are ENHRY and SYGVKD. V was clipped by 11 bases and J by 1 base, with 15 bases between them. This CDR3 has 13 residues. CDR3 residues: CAVVTGDSYEQYF. DNA for the CDR3: TGTGCCGTGGTAACAGGAGATTCCTACGAGCAGTACTTC.

Details on this clonotype: Given a much more abundant clone one base away, this may be a read error. V is TRBV7-9 and J is TRBJ2-5; D ambiguous. Germline V gene lookup returns CDR1 SEHNR and CDR2 FQNEAQ (reference sequence). Trimming removed 4 bases from V and 11 bases from J, with 20 bases in between. This CDR3 comprises 14 residues. CDR3 residues: CASSSSQSGNEQYF. DNA of the CDR3: TGTGCCAGCAGCTCAAGTCAGTCTGGGAATGAGCAGTACTTC.

This clonotype has a count of ten or more. The chain has TRBV7-2 and TRBJ2-5; TRBD2 matches at 7 bases. The germline V gene encodes CDR1 SGHTA and CDR2 FQGNSA. The CDR3 is made up of 16 amino acids. With 4 bases clipped from V and 1 base from J, the junction kept 9 bases outside the gene matches. This chain's CDR3 is CASSSASGELQETQYF. Written as DNA, the CDR3 is TGTGCCAGCAGCTCCGCAAGCGGGGAACTCCAAGAGACCCAGTACTTC.

This clonotype was found a few times. The V call is TRBV28, the J call TRBJ2-1, with 12 bases that match TRBD2. The CDR3 consists of 17 residues. Germline V CDR1 and CDR2: MDHEN, SYDVKM. V was clipped by 7 bases and J by 1 base; unmatched bases: 8. The CDR3 region has the DNA TGTGCCAGCACTAGCGGGGGGGCTATAGATTCCTACAATGAGCAGTTCTTC. This codes for CASTSGGAIDSYNEQFF.

This chain connects TRBV20-1 to TRBJ2-1, with D possibly called TRBD1 or TRBD2 (5 bases each). The CDR3 covers 14 residues. Germline V gene sequence: CDR1 DFQATT, CDR2 SNEGSKA (reference sequence). V dropped 5 bases and J dropped 0 bases, with 11 bases sitting between them. CDR3 in DNA: TGCAGTGCTGGGACCCACAGCTCCTACAATGAGCAGTTCTTC. Translating gives CSAGTHSSYNEQFF.

J is TRBJ1-4 and V is TRBV10-3; 7 nucleotides line up with TRBD1. The CDR3 is 14 residues long. CDR1 is ENHRY, CDR2 SYGVKD, per germline. Germline trimming cut 2 bases from V and 4 bases from J; bases unmatched to any gene: 1. In nucleotides, the CDR3 is TGTGCCATCAGTGAGGGACAGGATAATGAAAAACTGTTTTTT. Translating gives CAISEGQDNEKLFF.

In regard to this clonotype: A much larger clone sits a single nucleotide away, making a read error possible. The chain uses TRBV29-1 and TRBJ2-1; 9 nucleotides match TRBD1. This CDR3 comprises 13 residues. The junction had 7 bases not matched to a gene; V was cut back by 7 bases and J by 6 bases. In germline, CDR1 is SQVTM, CDR2 ANQGSEA. The CDR3 protein is CSGEGQGPNEQFF. The DNA for the CDR3 is TGCAGCGGTGAGGGACAGGGTCCCAATGAGCAGTTCTTC.

This chain uses TRBV2 with TRBJ2-6, with a tentative D call TRBD2 (5 bases). V was clipped by 7 bases and J by 4 bases, with 14 bases between them. Germline CDR1 and CDR2: SNHLY and FYNNEI. The CDR3 runs to 15 residues. This CDR3 reads CASTMRATGANVLTF. The CDR3 DNA reads TGTGCCAGCACCATGAGGGCGACAGGGGCCAACGTCCTGACTTTC.

This clonotype was recorded many times. The chain is built from TRBV15 and TRBJ2-1; TRBD2 aligns across 7 bases. Trimming took 0 bases from V and 5 from J; bases not matched to a gene: 4. CDR1 and CDR2 from the germline V gene are LNHNV and YYDKDF (reference sequence). The CDR3 consists of 15 residues. CDR3 in DNA: TGTGCCACCAGCAGAGAGGGGGGGACTCACAATGAGCAGTTCTTC. It yields the protein CATSREGGTHNEQFF. The full variable domain, in which reference TRBV15 and TRBJ2-1 provide the parts outside the CDR3, is DAMVIQNPRYQVTQFGKPVTLSCSQTLNHNVMYWYQQKSSQAPKLLFHYYDKDFNNEADTPDNFQSRRPNTSFCFLDIRSPGLGDTAMYLCATSREGGTHNEQFFGPGTRLTVL.

The V gene is TRBV20-1, the J gene TRBJ2-1; weak D call: TRBD1 (6 bases). The germline V and J ends were trimmed by 3 bases and 0 bases, with 21 bases remaining between them. The CDR3 runs 18 residues. Germline V gene lookup returns CDR1 DFQATT and CDR2 SNEGSKA (reference sequence). Here the CDR3 DNA reads TGCAGTGCTAGGAACGGGGAAGCCGGACAGAGCTCCTACAATGAGCAGTTCTTC. Its protein product is CSARNGEAGQSSYNEQFF.

The rearrangement uses TRBV5-1 and TRBJ2-3; TRBD2 matches at 15 bases. V dropped 3 bases and J dropped 6; count of bases not matched to a gene: 8. This CDR3 region has 17 residues. Germline V gives CDR1 SGHRS, CDR2 YFSETQ. The CDR3 spells CASSSGLAGGFGDTQYF. Written as DNA, the CDR3 is TGCGCCAGCAGCTCGGGACTAGCGGGGGGCTTCGGGGATACGCAGTATTTT.

Details on this clonotype: One base away lies a much larger clone, so this may be a sequencing read error. This chain uses TRBV24-1 with TRBJ2-1; D is unresolved. Germline values: CDR1 KGHDR, CDR2 SFDVKD. The CDR3 consists of 14 residues. The CDR3 loop reads CATSDGPSHNEQFF. The CDR3 coding sequence is TGTGCCACCAGTGATGGACCCTCCCACAATGAGCAGTTCTTC.

This clonotype occurred many times. V usage is TRBV7-3 and J usage is TRBJ2-5; D unresolved. The CDR3 loop spans 14 amino acids. CDR1 is SGHTA, CDR2 FQGTGA, per germline. Trimming removed 4 bases from V and 5 bases from J, with 14 bases in between. The CDR3 DNA is TGTGCCAGCAGCTCTACCACGTTTGGGGAGACCCAGTACTTC. It translates to CASSSTTFGETQYF.

This clonotype appeared many times. The chain links TRBV6-6 to TRBJ1-1; no reliable D call. This CDR3 contains 14 residues. The V gene's germline CDR1 is MNHNY and CDR2 SVGAGI (reference sequence). Trimming left V 5 bases short and J 1 base short, with 11 bases between. This chain's CDR3 is CASSPGIRNTEAFF. CDR3 nucleotide sequence: TGTGCCAGCAGTCCCGGGATTAGGAACACTGAAGCTTTCTTT.

This chain uses TRBV14 with TRBJ1-2; D uncertain. CDR1 is SGHDN and CDR2 is FVKESK in the germline V gene. The CDR3 contains 13 residues. The germline V and J ends were trimmed by 1 base and 8 bases, with 11 bases remaining between them. CDR3 in amino acids: CASSQVLGAGYTF. The DNA of the CDR3 is TGTGCCAGCAGCCAAGTTTTAGGTGCGGGCTACACCTTC. Complete variable domain (other parts from reference TRBV14 and TRBJ1-2): EAGVTQFPSHSVIEKGQTVTLRCDPISGHDNLYWYRRVMGKEIKFLLHFVKESKQDESGMPNNRFLAERTGGTYSTLKVQPAELEDSGVYFCASSQVLGAGYTFGSGTRLTVV.

This clonotype was counted many times. The chain has TRBV27 and TRBJ1-4, with D maybe TRBD1 (6 bases). Trimming shortened V by 6 bases and J by 6 bases, and 17 bases separated the two germline ends. The CDR3 is 15 amino acids. Germline loops: CDR1 MNHEY, CDR2 SMNVEV (reference sequence). CDR3: CASSTKRGDYEKLFF. The CDR3 nucleotides read TGTGCCAGCAGCACCAAAAGGGGGGACTATGAAAAACTGTTTTTT.

The chain links TRBV12-3 or TRBV12-4 to TRBJ2-5; 11 positions agree with TRBD2. There are 16 residues in the CDR3. The trim removed 5 bases at V and 11 bases at J, leaving 16 bases unmatched. The DNA for the CDR3 is TGTGCCAGCAGTAAGCGGTCTAGCGGGGGGCCTCTCGGGCAGTACTTC. Its translation is CASSKRSSGGPLGQYF.

The chain combines TRBV2 with TRBJ1-5; possibly TRBD1 for D (5 bases). Looked up from germline, CDR1 is SNHLY and CDR2 is FYNNEI. There are 18 residues in the CDR3. Trimming cost V 3 bases and J 2 bases, with 20 bases left between them. The CDR3 sequence: CASSEESRVGWGNQPQHF. For the CDR3, the DNA is TGTGCCAGCAGTGAGGAGAGCAGGGTTGGTTGGGGCAATCAGCCCCAGCATTTT.

This clonotype was recorded many times. The V gene is TRBV5-1, the J gene TRBJ2-1, with D possibly matching TRBD1 (6 bases). V gave up 0 bases and J gave up 6 bases, with 10 bases separating them. Germline V gives CDR1 SGHRS, CDR2 YFSETQ. This CDR3 has 14 residues. CDR3 sequence (DNA): TGCGCCAGCAGCTTGGATTCCAGGGGCAATGAGCAGTTCTTC. Translation gives CASSLDSRGNEQFF. Full variable domain (rest looked up from reference TRBV5-1 and TRBJ2-1): KAGVTQTPRYLIKTRGQQVTLSCSPISGHRSVSWYQQTPGQGLQFLFEYFSETQRNKGNFPGRFSGRQFSNSRSEMNVSTLELGDSALYLCASSLDSRGNEQFFGPGTRLTVL.

The chain combines TRBV20-1 with TRBJ1-2; D is possibly TRBD1 (5 bases). Deletions cut 3 bases from V and 6 bases from J, with 17 bases between. The CDR3 length is 14 residues. Germline V CDR1 and CDR2: DFQATT, SNEGSKA (reference sequence). CDR3 in DNA: TGCAGTGCTAGGGGGGACTGGGAAGGCGATGGCTACACCTTC. Protein sequence: CSARGDWEGDGYTF.

The rearrangement uses TRBV3-1 and TRBJ1-6, with TRBD1 matching 7 bases. In germline, CDR1 is LGHDT, CDR2 YNNKEL (reference sequence). J gave up 10 bases and V 1 base, and 4 bases lay outside the gene matches. This CDR3 is built from 14 residues. CDR3 DNA sequence: TGTGCCAGCAGCCAAGCGGGACAGAACTCACCCCTCCACTTT. This translates into CASSQAGQNSPLHF.

Concerning this clonotype itself: At one of its ends the junction is not consistent with the germline gene, which may arise from a read error. The chain has TRBV3-1 and TRBJ1-1, with a weak D call TRBD1 (6 bases). The CDR3 is 14 amino acids. Germline CDR1 is LGHDT and CDR2 is YNNKEL (reference sequence). CDR3 amino acids: CVSSEEGGGTEAFF. The CDR3 DNA reads as TGTGTCAGCAGCGAAGAAGGGGGGGGGACTGAAGCTTTCTTT.

In the case of this clonotype: This may arise from a read error, as a much more abundant clone is one base away. The chain couples TRBV4-2 to TRBJ2-5; D not certain. CDR1 LGHNA and CDR2 YNFKEQ come from the germline V gene. The CDR3 runs 12 residues. The V end lost 0 bases, the J end lost 6 bases, and 5 bases lay between the germline ends. The CDR3 spells CASSQDLKTQYF. The CDR3 DNA follows: TGTGCCAGCAGCCAAGATCTCAAGACCCAGTACTTC.

Many counts were recorded for this clonotype. The chain has TRBV6-6 and TRBJ2-1, with D unclear. CDR1 is MNHNY, CDR2 SVGAGI, per germline (reference sequence). Trimming removed 2 bases from V and 3 bases from J, with 11 bases in between. The CDR3 is made up of 15 amino acids. The CDR3 reads CASSYSASSYNEQFF. For the CDR3, the DNA is TGTGCCAGCAGTTACAGCGCGAGTAGCTACAATGAGCAGTTCTTC.